This TCR beta chain was recovered during a study of blood T cell repertoires in COVID-19. Study summary: There were acute and convalescent COVID-19 samples, and they came from the United States, Italy and Spain.

This CDR3 spans 15 amino acids. Per germline, CDR1 SGHAT and CDR2 FQNNGV. V dropped 2 bases and J dropped 11; count of bases not matched to a gene: 11. In the original processing: Amplification with reference gene primers provided the estimates of nucleated cell counts. The assay was immunoSEQ multiplex PCR, and TCRdb's table has in-frame clones only and misses some. The V and J calls and clone size come from that table; D and trimming were worked out from the DNA. Of approximately 13,000 clones in the sample, 75% to 90% were seen once. This TCR was sampled from a man aged 50 to 59 with active COVID-19. This chain links TRBV11-2 with TRBJ2-4; 8 nucleotides match TRBD1. Sample: peripheral blood. CDR3 amino acids: CASSLRGPTGVFQYF. The CDR3 nucleotides are TGTGCCAGCAGCTTACGGGGCCCGACAGGGGTCTTTCAGTACTTC.